The present T cell receptor beta chain was sequenced within a study of T cell responses to AZD1222 COVID-19 vaccine. A remark on this clone: The target antigen is unknown.

The study's findings and limits: White British people made up most donors, females outnumbered males, and clonal diversity was possibly underestimated. Regions 160-218 and 743-854 held dominance among vaccine-associated CD4 TCRs, which spanned spike. Only 5 to 7 individuals given AZD1222 were seropositive at baseline.

Sequencing was performed with immunoSEQ multiplex PCR; in TCRdb, only in-frame clones are kept and a portion is missing. Among 65,000 to 75,000 clones listed, 60% to 85% were seen once. The sequence was collected from an adult who received the AZD1222 COVID-19 vaccine. The sample in question was peripheral blood, obtained 28 days after the second AZD1222 dose.

In DNA, the CDR3 is TGTGCCAGCAGCGAGACAGGGCTCTCCTACAATGAGCAGTTCTTC. It translates to CASSETGLSYNEQFF. The gene calls are TRBV7-6 and TRBJ2-1, with 7 bases matching TRBD1. Germline CDR1 SGHVS, CDR2 FNYEAQ. Trimming at V came to 5 bases and at J to 0 bases, leaving 4 bases not matched to a gene. The CDR3 has 15 residues.